This T cell receptor (beta chain) is from a study of blood T cells in healthy people across ages. Germline V gene lookup returns CDR1 WSHSY and CDR2 SAAADI. V was pared by 3 bases and J by 5 bases, with 11 bases between. This CDR3 contains 13 residues. Then a second PCR, running roughly 7 to 12 cycles, was carried out with a sample-barcoded 5' primer and a J-beta primer mix. Each CDR3 protein is one row after TCRdb ran MiXCR on the 5' RACE reads. The sample consists of more than 900,000 distinct CDR3 sequences, about 27% of them appearing once. About this clonotype itself: Since a much larger clone is just one base distant, this may be a read error.

This sample was shared with a second study, whose subject was T cells of mothers and their children. That study reports: Healthy Caucasian mothers, a few in number, and their six children were the donors. Barcodes and 2-4 random nucleotides were added by M1S in the second PCR. Normalized overlap was always slightly, never significantly, higher in related than unrelated mother-child pairs.

V usage is TRBV10-2 and J usage is TRBJ2-7; the D call may be TRBD1 or TRBD2 (6 bases each). The TCR comes from a woman aged 35 to 49 in good health. What was sequenced was blood. CDR3 in DNA: TGCGCCAGCAGTGATCAGGGGAGGAACGAGCAGTACTTC. This translates into CASSDQGRNEQYF.